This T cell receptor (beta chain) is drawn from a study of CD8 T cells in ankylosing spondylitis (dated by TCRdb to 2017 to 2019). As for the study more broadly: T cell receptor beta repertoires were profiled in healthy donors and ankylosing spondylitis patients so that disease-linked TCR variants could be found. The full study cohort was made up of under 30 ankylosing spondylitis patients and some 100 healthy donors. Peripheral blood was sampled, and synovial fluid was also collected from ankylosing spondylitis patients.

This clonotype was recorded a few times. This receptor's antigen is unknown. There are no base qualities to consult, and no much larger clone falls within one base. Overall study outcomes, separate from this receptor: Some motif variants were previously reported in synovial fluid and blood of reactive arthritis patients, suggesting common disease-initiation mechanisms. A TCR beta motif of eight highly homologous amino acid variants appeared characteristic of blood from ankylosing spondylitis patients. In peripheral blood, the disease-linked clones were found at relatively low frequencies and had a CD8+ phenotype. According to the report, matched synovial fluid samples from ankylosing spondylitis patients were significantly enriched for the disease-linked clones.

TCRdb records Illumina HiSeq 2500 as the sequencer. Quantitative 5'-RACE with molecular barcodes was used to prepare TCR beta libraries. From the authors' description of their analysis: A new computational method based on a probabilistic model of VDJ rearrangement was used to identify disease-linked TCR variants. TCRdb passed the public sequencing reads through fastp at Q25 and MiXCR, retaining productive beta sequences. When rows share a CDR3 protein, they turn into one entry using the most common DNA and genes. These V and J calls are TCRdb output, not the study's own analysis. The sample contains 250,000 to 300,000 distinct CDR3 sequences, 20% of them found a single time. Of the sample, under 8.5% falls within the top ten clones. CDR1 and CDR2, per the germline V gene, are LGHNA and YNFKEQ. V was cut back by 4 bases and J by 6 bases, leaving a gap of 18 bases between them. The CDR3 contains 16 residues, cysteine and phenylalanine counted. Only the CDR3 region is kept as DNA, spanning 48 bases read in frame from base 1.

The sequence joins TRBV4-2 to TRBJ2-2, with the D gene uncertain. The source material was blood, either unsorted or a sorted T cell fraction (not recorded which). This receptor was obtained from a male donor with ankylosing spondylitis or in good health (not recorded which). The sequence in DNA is TGTGCCAGCAGCCCCAATAGTGGGTTTGGTGCCGGGGAGCTGTTTTTT. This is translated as CASSPNSGFGAGELFF.